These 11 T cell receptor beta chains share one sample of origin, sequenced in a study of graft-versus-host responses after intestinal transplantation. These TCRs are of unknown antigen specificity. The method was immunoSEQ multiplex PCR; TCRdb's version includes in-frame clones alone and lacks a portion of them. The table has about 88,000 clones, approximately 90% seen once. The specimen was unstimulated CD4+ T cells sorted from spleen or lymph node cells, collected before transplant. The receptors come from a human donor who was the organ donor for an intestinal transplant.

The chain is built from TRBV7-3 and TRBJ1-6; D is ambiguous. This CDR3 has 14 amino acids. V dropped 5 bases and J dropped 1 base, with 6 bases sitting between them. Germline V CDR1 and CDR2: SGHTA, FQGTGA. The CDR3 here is CASSTGSYNSPLHF. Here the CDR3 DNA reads TGTGCCAGCAGCACCGGGTCCTATAATTCACCCCTCCACTTT.

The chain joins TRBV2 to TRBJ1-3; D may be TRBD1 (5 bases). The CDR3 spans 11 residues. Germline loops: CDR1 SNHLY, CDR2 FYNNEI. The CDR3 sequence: CGQGAGNTIYF. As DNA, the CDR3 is TGTGGGCAGGGCGCTGGAAACACCATATATTTT.

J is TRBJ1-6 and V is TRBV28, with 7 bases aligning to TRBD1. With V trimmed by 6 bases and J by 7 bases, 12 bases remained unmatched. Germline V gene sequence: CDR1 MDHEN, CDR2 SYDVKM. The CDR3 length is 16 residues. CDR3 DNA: TGTGCCAGCAGCCGCCCCGGGGACAGAGGAAATTCACCCCTCCACTTT. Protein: CASSRPGDRGNSPLHF. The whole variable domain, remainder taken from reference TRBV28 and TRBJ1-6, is DVKVTQSSRYLVKRTGEKVFLECVQDMDHENMFWYRQDPGLGLRLIYFSYDVKMKEKGDIPEGYSVSREKKERFSLILESASTNQTSMYLCASSRPGDRGNSPLHFGNGTRLTVT.

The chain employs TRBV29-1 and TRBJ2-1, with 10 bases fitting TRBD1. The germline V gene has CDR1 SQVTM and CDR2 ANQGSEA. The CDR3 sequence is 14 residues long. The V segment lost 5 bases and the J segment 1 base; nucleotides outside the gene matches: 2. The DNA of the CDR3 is TGCAGCGTTAGGGACAGGGGATCCTACAATGAGCAGTTCTTC. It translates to CSVRDRGSYNEQFF.

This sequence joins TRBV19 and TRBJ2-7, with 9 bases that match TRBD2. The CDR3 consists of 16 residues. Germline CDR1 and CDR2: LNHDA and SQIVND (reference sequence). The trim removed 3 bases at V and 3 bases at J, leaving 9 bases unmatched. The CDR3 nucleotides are TGTGCCAGTAGTATGGACGCTAGCGGGACTTTCTACGAGCAGTACTTC. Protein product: CASSMDASGTFYEQYF.

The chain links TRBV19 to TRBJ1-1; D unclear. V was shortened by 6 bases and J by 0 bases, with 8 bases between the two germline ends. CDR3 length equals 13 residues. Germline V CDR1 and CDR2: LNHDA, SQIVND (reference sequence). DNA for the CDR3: TGTGCCAGTAGAAGCAGGATGAACACTGAAGCTTTCTTT. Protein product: CASRSRMNTEAFF. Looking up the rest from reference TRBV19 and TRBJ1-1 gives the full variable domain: DGGITQSPKYLFRKEGQNVTLSCEQNLNHDAMYWYRQDPGQGLRLIYYSQIVNDFQKGDIAEGYSVSREKKESFPLTVTSAQKNPTAFYLCASRSRMNTEAFFGQGTRLTVV.

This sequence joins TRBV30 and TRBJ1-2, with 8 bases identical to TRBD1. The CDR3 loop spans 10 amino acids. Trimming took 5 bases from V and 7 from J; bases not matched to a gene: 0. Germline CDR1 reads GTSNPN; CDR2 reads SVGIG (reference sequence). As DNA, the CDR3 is TGTGCCTGGGACAGGGGTGGCTACACCTTC. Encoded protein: CAWDRGGYTF. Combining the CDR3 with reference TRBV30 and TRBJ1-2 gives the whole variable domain SQTIHQWPATLVQPVGSPLSLECTVEGTSNPNLYWYRQAAGRGLQLLFYSVGIGQISSEVPQNLSASRPQDRQFILSSKKLLLSDSGFYLCAWDRGGYTFGSGTRLTVV.

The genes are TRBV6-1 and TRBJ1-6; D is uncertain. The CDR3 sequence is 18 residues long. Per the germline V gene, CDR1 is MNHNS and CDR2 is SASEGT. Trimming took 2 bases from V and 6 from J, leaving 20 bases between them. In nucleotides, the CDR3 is TGTGCCAGCAGTGAATTCCCTCCTAGGTCGTTTCGTAATTCACCCCTCCACTTT. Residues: CASSEFPPRSFRNSPLHF.

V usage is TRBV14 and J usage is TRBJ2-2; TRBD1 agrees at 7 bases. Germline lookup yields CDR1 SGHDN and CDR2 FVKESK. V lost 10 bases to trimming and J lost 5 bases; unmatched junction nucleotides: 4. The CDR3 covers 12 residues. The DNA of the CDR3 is TGTGCCACGGACAGGTATACCGGGGAGCTGTTTTTT. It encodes CATDRYTGELFF.

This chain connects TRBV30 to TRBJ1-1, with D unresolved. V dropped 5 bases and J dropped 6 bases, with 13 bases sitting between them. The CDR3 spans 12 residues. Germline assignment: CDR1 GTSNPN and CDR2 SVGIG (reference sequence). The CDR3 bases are TGTGCCTGGGGCCTTAGAGGGCCTGAAGCTTTCTTT. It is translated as CAWGLRGPEAFF. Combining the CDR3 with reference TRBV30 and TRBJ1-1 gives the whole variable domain SQTIHQWPATLVQPVGSPLSLECTVEGTSNPNLYWYRQAAGRGLQLLFYSVGIGQISSEVPQNLSASRPQDRQFILSSKKLLLSDSGFYLCAWGLRGPEAFFGQGTRLTVV.

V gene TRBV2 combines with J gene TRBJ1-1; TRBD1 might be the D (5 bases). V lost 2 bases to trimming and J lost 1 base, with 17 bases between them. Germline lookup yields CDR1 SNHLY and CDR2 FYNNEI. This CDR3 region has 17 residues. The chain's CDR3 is CASSELSPRVGNTEAFF. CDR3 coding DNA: TGTGCCAGCAGTGAATTGAGTCCCAGGGTGGGGAACACTGAAGCTTTCTTT.